This entry concerns a single T cell receptor beta chain. Antigen: not known. This sample was taken from a study of shared clonotypes between healthy human individuals. Clones were read by immunoSEQ multiplex PCR, and TCRdb kept only the in-frame ones, dropping some. The table lists approximately 1,000,000 clones, approximately 77% of them singletons. Study-wide points: Generation of non-shared clonotypes was less probable than generation of clonotypes shared by all four donors.

From CD4+ cells came CD45RA+ naive and CD45RA-negative memory subsets. V dropped 1 base and J dropped 6; count of bases not matched to a gene: 4. The CDR3 has 15 residues. Germline V gene lookup returns CDR1 MNHEY and CDR2 SMNVEV (reference sequence). The chain recombines TRBV27 with TRBJ2-1; TRBD1 aligns across 9 bases. The source material was memory CD4+ T cells from PBMCs. The subset: CD45RA-negative fraction. This receptor was identified in a young man in good health. Some clones in this sample may be carry-over from other donors' samples. This CDR3 reads CASSLWGQGSNEQFF. As DNA, the CDR3 is TGTGCCAGCAGTTTATGGGGACAGGGATCCAATGAGCAGTTCTTC.